This TCR beta chain was recorded in a study of graft-versus-host responses after intestinal transplantation. At the level of the study: Recipients got multivisceral, liver-intestinal, or isolated intestinal transplants. Each patient got anti-thymocyte globulin induction, then tacrolimus and steroids for approximately three years.

Study-wide findings and caveats: Detection of GvH clones occurred in recipient marrow, and some had their first appearance in ileum or blood.

Sequenced by immunoSEQ multiplex PCR; TCRdb stores in-frame clones only, minus some. In the table there are over 75,000 clones, roughly 92% of which are singletons. The CDR3 covers 19 residues. The germline gives CDR1 LNHDA, CDR2 SQIVND (reference sequence). Losses at the gene ends were 4 bases for V and 0 bases for J; bases not matched to a gene: 15. To note about this clone: Its specificity is unknown.

The sequenced sample was unstimulated CD8+ T cells sorted from spleen or lymph node cells, obtained before transplant. The TCR comes from a human donor who was the organ donor for an intestinal transplant. V usage is TRBV19 and J usage is TRBJ1-5, with 7 bases matching TRBD1. CDR3 DNA: TGTGCCAGTAGTACCAGCTCGGGACAGTACTATAATAGCAATCAGCCCCAGCATTTT. Translating it yields CASSTSSGQYYNSNQPQHF.